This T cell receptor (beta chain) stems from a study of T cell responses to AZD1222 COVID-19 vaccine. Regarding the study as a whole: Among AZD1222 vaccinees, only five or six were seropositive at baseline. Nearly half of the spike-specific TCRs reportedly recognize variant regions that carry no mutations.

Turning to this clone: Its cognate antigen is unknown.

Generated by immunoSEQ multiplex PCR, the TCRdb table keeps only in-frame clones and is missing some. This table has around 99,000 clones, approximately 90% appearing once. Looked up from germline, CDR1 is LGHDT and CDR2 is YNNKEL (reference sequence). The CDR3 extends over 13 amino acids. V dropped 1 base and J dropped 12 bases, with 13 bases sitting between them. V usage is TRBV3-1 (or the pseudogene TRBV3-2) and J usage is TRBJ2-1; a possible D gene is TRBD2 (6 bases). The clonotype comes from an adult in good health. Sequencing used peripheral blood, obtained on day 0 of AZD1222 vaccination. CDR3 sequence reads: CASSQARRDSQFF. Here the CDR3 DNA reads TGTGCCAGCAGCCAAGCACGGCGGGATTCGCAGTTCTTC.